A selection of T cell receptor beta chains follows, all from one sample in a study of cytomegalovirus exposure and HLA in healthy donors. TCRdb's copy holds only in-frame clones and misses some; the assay was immunoSEQ multiplex PCR. The sample lists roughly 190,000 clones; about 13% were seen once. Source material: PBMCs. The receptors stem from a man aged 50-59 years in good health and CMV-seropositive. CDR3s include the opening cysteine and the closing phenylalanine or tryptophan. Each record gives: V gene, clone size, J gene, D gene, CDR3 DNA, CDR3 protein. D genes are given only for firm matches. Not all rows give a size; the values are once, few, many and, for expanded clones, a class.

V: TRBV30; size: -; J: TRBJ2-7; D: -; DNA: TGTGCCTGGATCAAAGGAGCCTACGAGCAGTACTTC; CDR3: CAWIKGAYEQYF
V: TRBV5-1; size: -; J: TRBJ2-3; D: TRBD1; DNA: TGCGCCAGCAGCTTGGCCCACAGGGGGCCAACAGATACGCAGTATTTT; CDR3: CASSLAHRGPTDTQYF
V: TRBV2; size: few; J: TRBJ2-2; D: -; DNA: TGTGCCAGCAGTGAAGTCAGGCCCCTGAACACCGGGGAGCTGTTTTTT; CDR3: CASSEVRPLNTGELFF
V: TRBV18; size: -; J: TRBJ1-6; D: TRBD1; DNA: TGTGCCAGCTCACCTTCCGGGACAGGGAGTTCACCCCTCCACTTT; CDR3: CASSPSGTGSSPLHF
V: TRBV7-3; size: -; J: TRBJ1-1; D: -; DNA: TGTGCCAGCAGCCCCTCATCTTCAGGGAACACTGAAGCTTTCTTT; CDR3: CASSPSSSGNTEAFF
V: TRBV7-3; size: -; J: TRBJ2-5; D: TRBD1; DNA: TGTGCCAGCAGCCGAGTCGGGACAGGGGGGCAAGAGACCCAGTACTTC; CDR3: CASSRVGTGGQETQYF
V: TRBV5-1; size: few; J: TRBJ2-4; D: TRBD2; DNA: TGCGCCAGCAGCAGCGGGGGAATTCAGTACTTC; CDR3: CASSSGGIQYF
V: TRBV5-6; size: -; J: TRBJ2-7; D: -; DNA: TGTGCCAGCAGCTTGGTTGGAGGGGGCAACAACGAGCAGTACTTC; CDR3: CASSLVGGGNNEQYF
V: TRBV10-3; size: -; J: TRBJ2-3; D: TRBD2; DNA: TGTGCCATCTCAGCGGGGGCGGGAGATACGCAGTATTTT; CDR3: CAISAGAGDTQYF
V: TRBV7-6; size: -; J: TRBJ2-1; D: TRBD1; DNA: TGTGCCAGCAGCACAGGGACAGGCAATGAGCAGTTCTTC; CDR3: CASSTGTGNEQFF
V: TRBV18; size: -; J: TRBJ2-3; D: -; DNA: TGTGCCAGCTCACCGGAGCACAGGGCAGATACGCAGTATTTT; CDR3: CASSPEHRADTQYF
V: TRBV28; size: few; J: TRBJ1-5; D: TRBD1; DNA: TGTGCCAGCAGTTCCCTAGGAAGGGGACAGGGGTGGGATCAGCCCCAGCATTTT; CDR3: CASSSLGRGQGWDQPQHF
V: TRBV29-1; size: few; J: TRBJ1-4; D: TRBD1; DNA: TGCAGCGTAATGGGACAGCCCAATGAAAAACTGTTTTTT; CDR3: CSVMGQPNEKLFF
V: TRBV7-9; size: -; J: TRBJ2-1; D: TRBD1; DNA: TGTGCCAGCAGCTTACGAGAGGCTCGGGACAGTGGCTACAATGAGCAGTTCTTC; CDR3: CASSLREARDSGYNEQFF
V: TRBV29-1; size: few; J: TRBJ2-7; D: TRBD1; DNA: TGCAGCGTTGAAGGAGGGACAGGCCTCTACGAGCAGTACTTC; CDR3: CSVEGGTGLYEQYF
V: TRBV20-1; size: -; J: TRBJ1-1; D: -; DNA: TGCTTACATTGGACAGACACTGAAGCTTTCTTT; CDR3: CLHWTDTEAFF
V: TRBV28; size: few; J: TRBJ2-3; D: TRBD2; DNA: TGTGCCAGCAGTTTCTTAGCGGCTAGCGGGGGGGTGACAGATACGCAGTATTTT; CDR3: CASSFLAASGGVTDTQYF
V: TRBV6-6; size: -; J: TRBJ2-5; D: -; DNA: TGTGCCAGCACCCCACAGCCTCAGAAGACCCAGTACTTC; CDR3: CASTPQPQKTQYF
V: TRBV10-2; size: -; J: TRBJ1-5; D: -; DNA: TGCGCCAGCAGCGATTTAGGGGGATCCAATCAGCCCCAGCATTTT; CDR3: CASSDLGGSNQPQHF
V: TRBV6-6; size: few; J: TRBJ1-1; D: -; DNA: TGTGCCAGCAGTTACCTGGGCCAGGAGGTTGAAGCTTTCTTT; CDR3: CASSYLGQEVEAFF
V: TRBV10-3; size: few; J: TRBJ2-5; D: TRBD2; DNA: TGTGCCATCAGTGACGAGCGGGGGGGCCGGGAGACCCAGTACTTC; CDR3: CAISDERGGRETQYF
V: TRBV28; size: few; J: TRBJ1-1; D: TRBD1; DNA: TGTGCCAGCAGTCCTCAGGACAGGGCGAGTGATGAAGCTTTCTTT; CDR3: CASSPQDRASDEAFF
V: TRBV14; size: few; J: TRBJ1-2; D: -; DNA: TGTGCCAGCAGCCAAGATCTTAACTATGGCTACACCTTC; CDR3: CASSQDLNYGYTF
V: TRBV7-2; size: -; J: TRBJ2-4; D: -; DNA: TGTGCCAGCAGTCTCCAAGCAGGAAACATTCAGTACTTC; CDR3: CASSLQAGNIQYF
V: TRBV11-3; size: few; J: TRBJ1-1; D: -; DNA: TGTGCCAGCACCCCAGGCCGGAGGATTGAAGCTTTCTTT; CDR3: CASTPGRRIEAFF
V: TRBV9; size: -; J: TRBJ1-3; D: TRBD1; DNA: TGTGCCAGCAGCCAAGGGGGACAGGGAGGAAACACCATATATTTT; CDR3: CASSQGGQGGNTIYF
V: TRBV30; size: -; J: TRBJ1-6; D: -; DNA: TGTGCCTGGAGTCCCGGGAGGCCTAATTCACCCCTCCACTTT; CDR3: CAWSPGRPNSPLHF
V: TRBV6-5; size: few; J: TRBJ1-3; D: TRBD1; DNA: TGTGCCAGCAGTTACGCGGACAGGGTTGGAAACACCATATATTTT; CDR3: CASSYADRVGNTIYF
V: TRBV29-1; size: -; J: TRBJ1-3; D: -; DNA: TGCAGCGTTGTGGGCAGGTCCGTCTCTGGAAACACCATATATTTT; CDR3: CSVVGRSVSGNTIYF
V: TRBV10-3; size: -; J: TRBJ1-5; D: -; DNA: TGTGCCAGCGGACAGAACAATCAGCCCCAGCATTTT; CDR3: CASGQNNQPQHF
V: TRBV30; size: -; J: TRBJ1-2; D: -; DNA: TGTGCCTGGGTAGGGCAGCGGGGCCGGGGAGATGGCTACACCTTC; CDR3: CAWVGQRGRGDGYTF
V: TRBV5-1; size: few; J: TRBJ1-3; D: TRBD1; DNA: TGCGCCAGCAGCTTGGAGGGACAGGGGACTTCTCGGAACACCATATATTTT; CDR3: CASSLEGQGTSRNTIYF
V: TRBV13; size: -; J: TRBJ2-7; D: TRBD1; DNA: TGTGCCAGCAGCACTACCGGGACAGGGGTCTCCTACGAGCAGTACTTC; CDR3: CASSTTGTGVSYEQYF
V: TRBV5-4; size: few; J: TRBJ2-2; D: TRBD2; DNA: TGTGCCAGTGGGGCGGGGGGGCCTCACACCGGGGAGCTGTTTTTT; CDR3: CASGAGGPHTGELFF
V: TRBV4-3; size: -; J: TRBJ1-3; D: -; DNA: TGCGCCAGCAGCCAAGAGGCACAGATTGGAAACACCATATATTTT; CDR3: CASSQEAQIGNTIYF
V: TRBV4-3; size: -; J: TRBJ1-2; D: TRBD1; DNA: TGCGCCAGCAGCCAAGCGTCCAGGGGGCGCGACGGCTATGGCTACACCTTC; CDR3: CASSQASRGRDGYGYTF
V: TRBV5-1; size: few; J: TRBJ2-3; D: -; DNA: TGCGCCAGCAGCTTGGTGGGCAGGGGGGCCGATACGCAGTATTTT; CDR3: CASSLVGRGADTQYF
V: TRBV2; size: -; J: TRBJ1-5; D: TRBD1; DNA: TGTGCCAGCAGTGAGCGCCCGGGACAGGGTAGCAATCAGCCCCAGCATTTT; CDR3: CASSERPGQGSNQPQHF
V: TRBV10-3; size: few; J: TRBJ2-7; D: TRBD2; DNA: TGTGCCATCAGTGGGGACGGCGGGGGGCACTACGAGCAGTACTTC; CDR3: CAISGDGGGHYEQYF
V: TRBV28; size: -; J: TRBJ2-3; D: TRBD2; DNA: TGTGCCAGCTCCAGCGGGGGGGCCTCGTATACGCAGTATTTT; CDR3: CASSSGGASYTQYF
V: TRBV6-1; size: -; J: TRBJ2-3; D: -; DNA: TGTGCCAGCAGCACCTCAGGGCGTAACACAGATACGCAGTATTTT; CDR3: CASSTSGRNTDTQYF
V: TRBV29-1; size: many; J: TRBJ2-1; D: TRBD1; DNA: TGCAGCGTTGAGGACAGGGAGACTGAGCAGTTCTTC; CDR3: CSVEDRETEQFF
V: TRBV10-1; size: few; J: TRBJ2-1; D: -; DNA: TGCGCCAGCAGTGAGATTGGAGGGCCTAATTCGCAGTTCTTC; CDR3: CASSEIGGPNSQFF
V: TRBV10-1; size: -; J: TRBJ2-4; D: TRBD2; DNA: TGCGCCAGCAGTGCGACTAGCGGGGGAAACATTCAGTACTTC; CDR3: CASSATSGGNIQYF
V: TRBV11-3; size: -; J: TRBJ2-3; D: -; DNA: TGTGCCAGCAGCCTCAGGTATGGGTCAGATACGCAGTATTTT; CDR3: CASSLRYGSDTQYF
V: TRBV5-4; size: few; J: TRBJ2-5; D: -; DNA: TGTGCCAGCCGCCGATCGGGGCAAGAGACCCAGTACTTC; CDR3: CASRRSGQETQYF
V: TRBV5-8; size: few; J: TRBJ1-5; D: -; DNA: TGTGCCAGCAGCTTGGGGGGTCGGGAGGGACCCCAGCATTTT; CDR3: CASSLGGREGPQHF
V: TRBV13; size: few; J: TRBJ2-5; D: TRBD2; DNA: TGTGCCAGCAGCTTAGGCCTAAGGGCTAGCGGGGGCCAAGAGACCCAGTACTTC; CDR3: CASSLGLRASGGQETQYF
V: TRBV10-1; size: few; J: TRBJ1-3; D: -; DNA: TGCGCAGAACGGACAAGCTCTGGAAACACCATATATTTT; CDR3: CAERTSSGNTIYF
V: TRBV6-5; size: -; J: TRBJ1-1; D: -; DNA: TGTGCCGCTCAAGTGGGGGCCAACACTGAAGCTTTCTTT; CDR3: CAAQVGANTEAFF
V: TRBV27; size: few; J: TRBJ2-2; D: TRBD2; DNA: TGTGCCAGCACCTTCCTAGCGGGGGGGCTTGCGGGGGAGCTGTTTTTT; CDR3: CASTFLAGGLAGELFF
V: TRBV7-9; size: -; J: TRBJ1-2; D: -; DNA: TGTGCCAGCAGCTCCCGGGAGGACCCGAAGTATGGCTACACCTTC; CDR3: CASSSREDPKYGYTF
V: TRBV30; size: -; J: TRBJ1-5; D: -; DNA: TGTGCCTGGAGGGAGCGGGGGGCATGGGGTCAGCCCCAGCATTTT; CDR3: CAWRERGAWGQPQHF
V: TRBV7-2; size: -; J: TRBJ2-3; D: TRBD2; DNA: TGTGCCAGCAGGCTAACTAGCGGCACAGATACGCAGTATTTT; CDR3: CASRLTSGTDTQYF